Shown below are 27 T cell receptor beta chains from a single sample sequenced in a study of regulatory T cells in long-lasting Graves disease. According to the study, TCR beta libraries were built with iRepertoire HTBI primers and CDR3-region Arm-PCR. TCRdb fed the multiplex PCR reads into MiXCR, producing one record per CDR3 protein. The sample records roughly 420,000 distinct CDR3 sequences, about 15% being singletons. Time point indicated: newly diagnosed GD, antithyroid drugs for less than 3 months. Construction of the TCR library relied on RNA isolated from PBMCs. These sequences were also reported in another study, on T cells in Graves' hyperthyroidism and ophthalmopathy.

The sample consisted of peripheral blood mononuclear cells (PBMCs), taken at new diagnosis, from a patient treated with antithyroid drugs. All receptors derive from a woman aged 45-59 years with Graves disease.

The rearrangement links TRBV6-2 or TRBV6-3 to TRBJ2-7, with TRBD2 matching 16 bases. CDR1 and CDR2 (germline): MNHEY, SVGEGT. V lost 7 bases and J lost 8; bases outside the gene matches: 5. The CDR3 consists of 14 residues. The CDR3 DNA is TGTGCCAGCACCGGGACTAGCGGGAGGGCGAAGCAGTACTTC. Its protein is CASTGTSGRAKQYF.

This clonotype was counted a few times. V and J are TRBV28 and TRBJ2-5; D gene unclear. In germline, CDR1 is MDHEN, CDR2 SYDVKM. The CDR3 is 14 amino acids. With 3 bases removed from V and 7 bases from J, the gap between germline ends came to 15 bases. The CDR3 coding sequence is TGTGCCAGCAGTTTGCTTTCTCTCCGGTGGACCCAGTACTTC. As protein: CASSLLSLRWTQYF.

In its sample, this clonotype was seen a few times. A read error may account for a junction end that differs from germline. The rearrangement joins TRBV28 to TRBJ1-5; 10 positions agree with TRBD1. CDR1 is MDHEN and CDR2 is SYDVKM in the germline V gene. This CDR3 contains 17 residues. The CDR3 region is CTSRPTTGGAGYQPQHF. CDR3 nucleotide sequence: TGTACCAGCAGACCTACGACAGGGGGCGCGGGGTATCAGCCCCAGCATTTT.

This clonotype appeared a few times. The chain is built from TRBV5-1 and TRBJ2-2, with D perhaps given as TRBD1 or TRBD2 (5 bases each). Trimming left V 0 bases short and J 6 bases short, with 15 bases between. Germline assignment: CDR1 SGHRS and CDR2 YFSETQ. The CDR3 totals 16 residues. Here the CDR3 DNA reads TGCGCCAGCAGCTTGGGGAGGCAGGGAATCCCCGGGGAGCTGTTTTTT. Protein product: CASSLGRQGIPGELFF.

This clonotype appeared many times. The chain uses TRBV10-2 and TRBJ2-1, with 7 bases matching TRBD2. This CDR3 spans 15 amino acids. In germline, CDR1 is WSHSY, CDR2 SAAADI. V shed 2 bases, J shed 3 bases, and the junction held 4 bases outside the gene matches. CDR3 DNA sequence: TGCGCCAGCAGTGAGCTGGGAGGGCACTACAATGAGCAGTTCTTC. Its protein product is CASSELGGHYNEQFF.

This chain uses TRBV6-1 with TRBJ2-7; 8 nucleotides agree with TRBD1. Germline CDR1 reads MNHNS; CDR2 reads SASEGT. The V segment lost 8 bases and the J segment 9 bases; nucleotides outside the gene matches: 15. CDR3 size: 14 residues. CDR3 DNA sequence: TGTGCCAGCGGTGCCGGGACAGGTCGGTCTGTGCAGTACTTC. Protein sequence: CASGAGTGRSVQYF.

This chain uses TRBV19 with TRBJ2-1, with TRBD2 as a possible D gene (6 bases). Per the germline V gene, CDR1 is LNHDA and CDR2 is SQIVND (reference sequence). Trimming took off 0 bases at V and 8 bases at J, with 20 bases between the two ends. This CDR3 contains 17 residues. The DNA of the CDR3 is TGTGCCAGTAGTATAGATCCAAAAATGATAGCGGTCGATGAGCAGTTCTTC. Amino acids: CASSIDPKMIAVDEQFF.

About this clonotype itself: A much larger clone is a single base away; this may be a read error. It is likely a read error, because the conserved phenylalanine at the end of the CDR3 is missing. The CDR3 coding sequence is TGTGCCAGCAGCTTGGGGACGCCCGGGACAGGGTTCCCAGATACGCAGTATTCT. Translation gives CASSLGTPGTGFPDTQYS. The chain combines TRBV5-6 with TRBJ2-3, with 9 positions matching TRBD1. CDR1 SGHDT and CDR2 YYEEEE come from the germline V gene. The CDR3 covers 18 residues. The ends lost 0 bases at V and 4 bases at J; junction bases unmatched: 12.

This clonotype has a count of ten or more. The chain combines TRBV9 with TRBJ2-3; a possible D gene is TRBD1 (7 bases). Germline V CDR1 and CDR2: SGDLS, YYNGEE. Trimming removed 4 bases from V and 5 bases from J, with 20 bases in between. The CDR3 is made up of 16 amino acids. The CDR3 nucleotides are TGTGCCAGCAGCTCCGAAGGAGGGGGCTGGGGAGATACGCAGTATTTT. Protein sequence: CASSSEGGGWGDTQYF.

The chain uses TRBV12-3 or TRBV12-4 and TRBJ2-7, with D possibly matching TRBD2 (6 bases). The V gene lost 6 bases and the J gene lost 3 bases, with 18 bases spanning the gap. This CDR3 region has 15 residues. The DNA for the CDR3 is TGTGCCAGCAGCCCCTCGGGGACTGGGCACTACGAGCAGTACTTC. It codes for CASSPSGTGHYEQYF.

This clonotype was picked up many times. The chain employs TRBV30 and TRBJ2-7; no reliable D call. The CDR3 sequence is 15 residues long. V was clipped by 1 base and J by 0 bases, with 13 bases between them. The germline CDR1 and CDR2 sequences are GTSNPN and SVGIG (reference sequence). The CDR3 region is CAWSAGSVNSYEQYF. The CDR3 DNA is TGTGCCTGGAGTGCGGGCTCAGTTAACTCCTACGAGCAGTACTTC.

This clonotype came up many times. The chain recombines TRBV5-1 with TRBJ2-5; the match to TRBD2 covers 12 bases. There are 14 residues in the CDR3. V was pared by 4 bases and J by 3 bases, with 1 base of the junction left unmatched. Germline loops: CDR1 SGHRS, CDR2 YFSETQ. CDR3 sequence reads: CASSRLAGEETQYF. The CDR3 DNA reads TGCGCCAGCAGCCGACTAGCGGGAGAAGAGACCCAGTACTTC.

With respect to this clonotype: Because the CDR3's place on the DNA is in doubt, the DNA is left out and the CDR3 is given as listed by TCRdb. The chain has TRBV3-1 and TRBJ1-1. The CDR3 has 13 amino acids, counting both end residues. CDR1 is LGHDT, CDR2 YNNKEL, per germline (reference sequence). CDR3 protein: CASSQPWGEGALF.

This clonotype was recorded a few times. Here the CDR3 reads CATSGLSYEQYF. In DNA, the CDR3 is TGTGCCACCTCGGGTCTTTCCTACGAGCAGTACTTC. V is TRBV10-3 and J is TRBJ2-7; D is ambiguous. Trimming shortened V by 10 bases and J by 1 base, and 11 bases separated the two germline ends. The CDR3 spans 12 residues. Germline V gene lookup returns CDR1 ENHRY and CDR2 SYGVKD.

This chain uses TRBV5-4 with TRBJ2-3, with 10 positions matching TRBD2. Germline CDR1 and CDR2: SGHNT and YYREEE (reference sequence). The V segment lost 3 bases and the J segment 1 base; nucleotides outside the gene matches: 17. The CDR3 consists of 20 residues. The CDR3 reads CASSYRILAGKTGGTDTQYF. The CDR3 DNA reads as TGTGCCAGCAGCTATCGGATACTAGCGGGGAAGACAGGGGGCACAGATACGCAGTATTTT.

At least ten counts were recorded for this clonotype. The rearrangement links TRBV6-1 to TRBJ2-3; the match to TRBD2 covers 9 bases. The CDR3 loop spans 18 amino acids. Germline CDR1 reads MNHNS; CDR2 reads SASEGT. V shed 3 bases and J 6 bases; nucleotides not matched to a gene: 16. The CDR3 sequence: CASSDRELAGGWSDTQYF. The CDR3, as DNA: TGTGCCAGCAGTGACAGAGAACTAGCGGGCGGGTGGAGTGATACGCAGTATTTT.

This clonotype was seen at least ten times. The gene calls are TRBV20-1 and TRBJ2-3; 9 positions match TRBD1. V dropped 1 base and J dropped 2; count of bases not matched to a gene: 4. Germline V gives CDR1 DFQATT, CDR2 SNEGSKA (reference sequence). This CDR3 contains 15 residues. The CDR3 bases are TGCAGTGCTAGAGGGGACAGGGACATCACAGATACGCAGTATTTT. Translating it yields CSARGDRDITDTQYF.

This clonotype was counted many times. V usage is TRBV29-1 and J usage is TRBJ2-1, with D tentatively TRBD1 (6 bases). Trimming took off 6 bases at V and 15 bases at J, with 27 bases between the two ends. In germline, CDR1 is SQVTM, CDR2 ANQGSEA. The CDR3 runs to 14 residues. The CDR3 protein is CSVRPTGPARSRFF. The DNA for the CDR3 is TGCAGCGTGCGCCCGACAGGACCGGCAAGGTCGCGGTTCTTC.

This clonotype has a count of ten or more. The chain joins TRBV12-3 or TRBV12-4 to TRBJ1-4; D unclear. The length of the CDR3 is 14 residues. V dropped 1 base and J dropped 8 bases, with 11 bases sitting between them. The CDR3 DNA reads as TGTGCCAGCAGTTTAGAAGACCGCGGCGAAAAACTGTTTTTT. Translation: CASSLEDRGEKLFF.

This clonotype was seen only a few times. This chain connects TRBV10-3 to TRBJ2-7, with 8 bases lining up with TRBD2. Germline lookup yields CDR1 ENHRY and CDR2 SYGVKD. This CDR3 is built from 13 residues. With V trimmed by 7 bases and J by 0 bases, 2 bases remained unmatched. This CDR3 reads CAITSGSSYEQYF. CDR3 coding DNA: TGTGCCATCACCAGCGGGAGCTCCTACGAGCAGTACTTC.

This clonotype was recorded at least ten times. The chain has TRBV9 and TRBJ2-1; TRBD2 agrees at 7 bases. The CDR3 sequence is 15 residues long. Per the germline V gene, CDR1 is SGDLS and CDR2 is YYNGEE. The J segment lost 5 bases and the V segment lost 0 bases, leaving 5 bases of the junction unmatched. The CDR3 DNA sequence: TGTGCCAGCAGCGTAGTGGGTAGCGGGCACAATGAGCAGTTCTTC. Protein sequence: CASSVVGSGHNEQFF.

In this sample, this clonotype turned up many times. V gene TRBV5-1 combines with J gene TRBJ1-1; tentatively, D is TRBD1 (5 bases). This CDR3 comprises 14 residues. Trimming removed 0 bases from V and 11 bases from J, with 17 bases in between. Germline assignment: CDR1 SGHRS and CDR2 YFSETQ. CDR3 DNA: TGCGCCAGCAGCTTGGCCGGCGTGGGGGAAGGGGCTTTCTTT. Translation: CASSLAGVGEGAFF.

This clonotype was observed many times. The chain is built from TRBV11-2 and TRBJ2-5; D unresolved. Trimming cost V 6 bases and J 0 bases, with 8 bases left between them. The length of the CDR3 is 13 residues. Germline CDR1 is SGHAT and CDR2 is FQNNGV. The CDR3 is CASSSAYQETQYF. The CDR3 DNA is TGTGCCAGCAGTTCTGCGTACCAAGAGACCCAGTACTTC.

The rearrangement joins TRBV13 to TRBJ1-3; D is uncertain. This CDR3 is 14 amino acids long. Between the trimmed V and J ends, which lost 5 bases and 0 bases, there was a span of 8 bases. Per germline, CDR1 PRHDT and CDR2 FYEKMQ (reference sequence). CDR3 in DNA: TGTGCCAGCAGCGAGACGGACTCTGGAAACACCATATATTTT. This codes for CASSETDSGNTIYF.

V gene TRBV4-2 combines with J gene TRBJ2-1; 7 nucleotides line up with TRBD2. From germline, CDR1 is LGHNA and CDR2 YNFKEQ. J gave up 5 bases and V 4 bases, and 14 bases lay outside the gene matches. CDR3 length: 17 residues. The CDR3 protein is CASSPEKASGPHNEQFF. The DNA of the CDR3 is TGTGCCAGCAGCCCCGAGAAGGCTAGCGGACCTCACAATGAGCAGTTCTTC.

This clonotype was counted between two and nine times. This chain links TRBV28 with TRBJ2-1, with 8 bases fitting TRBD2. The J call is uncertain, as TRBJ2-7 better fits the DNA end. The CDR3 loop spans 15 amino acids. Germline V gives CDR1 MDHEN, CDR2 SYDVKM. CDR3: CASSFSAGGSFEQYF. DNA for the CDR3: TGTGCCAGCAGTTTCTCTGCGGGGGGATCTTTTGAGCAGTACTTC.

This clonotype was seen ten or more times. The rearrangement joins TRBV14 to TRBJ2-1; D gene uncertain. This CDR3 is 16 amino acids long. V dropped 1 base and J dropped 4 bases, with 14 bases sitting between them. CDR1 is SGHDN and CDR2 is FVKESK in the germline V gene. DNA for the CDR3: TGTGCCAGCAGCCAAGTAGTTCGAGCCGATTACAATGAGCAGTTCTTC. It encodes CASSQVVRADYNEQFF.